The TCR beta chain described here comes from a study of cytomegalovirus exposure and HLA in healthy donors. V was shortened by 2 bases and J by 11 bases, with 11 bases between the two germline ends. The CDR3 totals 12 residues. The germline gives CDR1 SGHNT, CDR2 YYREEE (reference sequence). TCRdb's table, derived via immunoSEQ multiplex PCR, lists solely in-frame clones and lacks some. This table holds roughly 270,000 clones, 88% found once. As regards this clone: The antigen is unknown.

Regarding the study as a whole: Usually a TCR sequence was rare, but some public TCRs were found in many donors. Specificity of a few CMV-associated chains for CMV antigens was verified in vitro. Clusters of TCRs from the first cohort tended to co-occur in the 90 to 150 validation repertoires (as a later analysis found).

The rearrangement links TRBV5-4 to TRBJ1-5; the D gene is possibly TRBD1 (5 bases). This receptor was identified in a woman aged 18-29 years in good health and CMV-seronegative. The sequenced material came from PBMCs. Written as DNA, the CDR3 is TGTGCCAGCAGCTTTTTCGGGGGATCCCAGCATTTT. Its translation is CASSFFGGSQHF. The full variable domain, rest sourced from reference TRBV5-4 and TRBJ1-5, is ETGVTQSPTHLIKTRGQQVTLRCSSQSGHNTVSWYQQALGQGPQFIFQYYREEENGRGNFPPRFSGLQFPNYSSELNVNALELDDSALYLCASSFFGGSQHFGDGTRLSIL.